Listed here are 3 T cell receptor beta chains from one sample, sequenced in a study of T cell responses to AZD1222 COVID-19 vaccine. The data were produced by immunoSEQ multiplex PCR, yet TCRdb's version contains in-frame clones alone and is incomplete. The table has some 120,000 clones, 90% seen once. The sequencing used peripheral blood, collected on day 0 of AZD1222 vaccination. The receptors come from an adult in good health.

The V and J genes are TRBV5-1 and TRBJ1-5; 12 bases agree with TRBD1. The V gene's germline CDR1 is SGHRS and CDR2 YFSETQ. With 3 bases clipped from V and 6 bases from J, the junction kept 4 bases outside the gene matches. This CDR3 has 15 amino acids. The CDR3 DNA is TGCGCCAGCAGCTGGGGGACAGGGGGCAGTCAGCCCCAGCATTTT. Amino acid sequence: CASSWGTGGSQPQHF. The full variable domain, in which reference TRBV5-1 and TRBJ1-5 provide the parts outside the CDR3, is KAGVTQTPRYLIKTRGQQVTLSCSPISGHRSVSWYQQTPGQGLQFLFEYFSETQRNKGNFPGRFSGRQFSNSRSEMNVSTLELGDSALYLCASSWGTGGSQPQHFGDGTRLSIL.

The chain joins TRBV27 to TRBJ1-2; D remains ambiguous. This CDR3 region has 13 residues. Germline lookup yields CDR1 MNHEY and CDR2 SMNVEV (reference sequence). V lost 3 bases and J 11 bases, leaving 16 bases between the germline ends. CDR3 residues: CASSFQSGLTYTF. DNA of the CDR3: TGTGCCAGCAGTTTTCAGTCCGGGTTAACTTACACCTTC.

This clone appeared a few times. V gene TRBV28 combines with J gene TRBJ2-2, with 13 bases aligning to TRBD2. Germline CDR1 is MDHEN and CDR2 is SYDVKM. This CDR3 comprises 16 residues. J was trimmed by 4 bases and V by 6 bases; bases with no gene match: 5. The CDR3 region has the DNA TGTGCCAGCAGACCATGGACTAGCGGGAGCACCGGGGAGCTGTTTTTT. Its translation is CASRPWTSGSTGELFF.